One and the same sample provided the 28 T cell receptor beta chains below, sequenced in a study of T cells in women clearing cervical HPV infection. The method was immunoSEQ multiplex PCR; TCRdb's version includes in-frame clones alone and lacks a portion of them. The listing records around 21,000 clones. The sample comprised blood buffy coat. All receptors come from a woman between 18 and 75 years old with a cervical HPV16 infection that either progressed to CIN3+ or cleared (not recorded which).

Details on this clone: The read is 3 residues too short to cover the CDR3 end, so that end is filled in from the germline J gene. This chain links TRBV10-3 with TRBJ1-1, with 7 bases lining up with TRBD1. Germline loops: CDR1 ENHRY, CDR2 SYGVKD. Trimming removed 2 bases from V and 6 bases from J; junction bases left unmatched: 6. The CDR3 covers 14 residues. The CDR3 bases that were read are TGTGCCATCAGTGAGCGACCAGGGGGGTCTGAA. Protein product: CAISERPGGSE. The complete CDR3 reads CAISERPGGSEAFF.

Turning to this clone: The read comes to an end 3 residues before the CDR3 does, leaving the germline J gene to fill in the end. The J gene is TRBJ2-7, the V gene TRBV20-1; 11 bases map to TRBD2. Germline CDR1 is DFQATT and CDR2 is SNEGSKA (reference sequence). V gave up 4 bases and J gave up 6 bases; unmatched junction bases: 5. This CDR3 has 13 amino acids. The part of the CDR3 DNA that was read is TGCAGTGCTACCACTAGCGGGAGAGCCGAG. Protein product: CSATTSGRAE. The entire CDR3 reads CSATTSGRAEQYF.

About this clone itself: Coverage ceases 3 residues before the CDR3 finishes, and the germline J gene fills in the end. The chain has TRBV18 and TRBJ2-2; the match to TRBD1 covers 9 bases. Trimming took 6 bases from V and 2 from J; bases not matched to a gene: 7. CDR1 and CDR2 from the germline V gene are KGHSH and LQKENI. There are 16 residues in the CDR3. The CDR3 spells CASSQLGQGNTGELFF. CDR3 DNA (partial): TGTGCCAGCTCTCAACTGGGACAGGGTAACACCGGGGAG.

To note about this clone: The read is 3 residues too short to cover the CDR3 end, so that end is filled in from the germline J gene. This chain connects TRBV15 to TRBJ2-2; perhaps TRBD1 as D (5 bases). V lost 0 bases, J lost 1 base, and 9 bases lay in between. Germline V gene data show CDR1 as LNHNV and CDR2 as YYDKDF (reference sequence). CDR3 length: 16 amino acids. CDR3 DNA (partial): TGTGCCACCAGCAGAGACAGGGATAGGAACACCGGGGAG. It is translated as CATSRDRDRNTGE. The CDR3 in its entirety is CATSRDRDRNTGELFF.

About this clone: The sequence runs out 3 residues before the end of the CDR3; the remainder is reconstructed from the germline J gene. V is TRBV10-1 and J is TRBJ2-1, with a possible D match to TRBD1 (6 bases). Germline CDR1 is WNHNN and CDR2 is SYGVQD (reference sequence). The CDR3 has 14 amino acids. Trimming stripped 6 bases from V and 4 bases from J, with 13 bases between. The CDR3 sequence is CASRMDSSYNEQFF. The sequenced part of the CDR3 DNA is TGCGCCAGCAGGATGGACAGCAGTTACAATGAG.

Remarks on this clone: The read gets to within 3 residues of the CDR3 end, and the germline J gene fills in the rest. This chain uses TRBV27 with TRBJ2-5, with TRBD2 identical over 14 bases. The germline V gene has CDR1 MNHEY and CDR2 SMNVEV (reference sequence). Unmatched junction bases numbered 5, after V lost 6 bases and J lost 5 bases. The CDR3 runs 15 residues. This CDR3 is CASRPGLAGAETQYF. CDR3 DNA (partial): TGTGCCAGCAGACCGGGACTAGCGGGAGCTGAGACC.

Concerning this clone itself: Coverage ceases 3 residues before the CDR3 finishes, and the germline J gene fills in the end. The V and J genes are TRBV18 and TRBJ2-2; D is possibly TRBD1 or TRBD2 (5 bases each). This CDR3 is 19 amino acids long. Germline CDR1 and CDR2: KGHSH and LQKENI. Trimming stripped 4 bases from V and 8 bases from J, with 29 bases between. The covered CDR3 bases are TGTGCCAGCTCACACCAACCCCCCGCGAGGGGCCCTCTTAGGGGGGAG. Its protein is CASSHQPPARGPLRGE. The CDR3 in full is CASSHQPPARGPLRGELFF.

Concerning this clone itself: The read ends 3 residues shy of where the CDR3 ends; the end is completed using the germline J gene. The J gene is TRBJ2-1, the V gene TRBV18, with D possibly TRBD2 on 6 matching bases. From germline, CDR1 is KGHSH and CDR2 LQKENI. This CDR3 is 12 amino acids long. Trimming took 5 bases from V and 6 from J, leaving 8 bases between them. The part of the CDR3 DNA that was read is TGTGCCAGCTCAGGCGGGATCAATGAG. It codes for CASSGGINE. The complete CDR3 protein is CASSGGINEQFF.

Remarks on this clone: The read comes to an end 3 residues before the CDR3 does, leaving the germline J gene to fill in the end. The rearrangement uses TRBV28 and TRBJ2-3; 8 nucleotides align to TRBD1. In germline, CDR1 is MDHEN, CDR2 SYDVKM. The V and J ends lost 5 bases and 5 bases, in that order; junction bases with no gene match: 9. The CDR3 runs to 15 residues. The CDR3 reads CASSLGTGIVDTQYF. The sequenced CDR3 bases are TGTGCCAGCAGTCTTGGGACAGGAATAGTAGATACG.

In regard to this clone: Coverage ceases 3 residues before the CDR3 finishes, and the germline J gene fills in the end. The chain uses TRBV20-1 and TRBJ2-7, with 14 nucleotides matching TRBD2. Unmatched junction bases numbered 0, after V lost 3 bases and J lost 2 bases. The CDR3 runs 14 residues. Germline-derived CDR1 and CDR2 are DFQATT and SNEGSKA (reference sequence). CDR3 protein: CSARTSGRAYEQYF. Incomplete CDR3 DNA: TGCAGTGCTAGGACTAGCGGGAGGGCCTACGAG.

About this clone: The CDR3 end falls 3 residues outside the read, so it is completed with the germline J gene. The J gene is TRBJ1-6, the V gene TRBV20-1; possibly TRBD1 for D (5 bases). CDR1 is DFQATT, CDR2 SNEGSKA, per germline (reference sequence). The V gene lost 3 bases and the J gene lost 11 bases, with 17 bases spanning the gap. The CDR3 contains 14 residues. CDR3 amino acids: CSASFAGPRAPLHF. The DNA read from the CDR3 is TGCAGTGCTAGTTTCGCAGGGCCCCGAGCACCC.

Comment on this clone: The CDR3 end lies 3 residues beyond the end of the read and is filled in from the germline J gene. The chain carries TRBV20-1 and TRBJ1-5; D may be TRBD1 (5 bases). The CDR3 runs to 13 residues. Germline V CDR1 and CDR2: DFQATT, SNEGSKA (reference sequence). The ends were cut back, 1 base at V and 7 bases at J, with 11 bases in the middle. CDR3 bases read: TGCAGTGCTAGAGCAGGGCTTGCCCAGCCC. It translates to CSARAGLAQP. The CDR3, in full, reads CSARAGLAQPQHF.

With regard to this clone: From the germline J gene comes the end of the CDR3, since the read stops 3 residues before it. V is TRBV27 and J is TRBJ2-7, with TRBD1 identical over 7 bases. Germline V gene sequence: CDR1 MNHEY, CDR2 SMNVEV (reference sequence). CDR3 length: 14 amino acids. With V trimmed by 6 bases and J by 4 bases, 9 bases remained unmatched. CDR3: CASSLGTDRYEQYF. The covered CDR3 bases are TGTGCCAGCAGCCTCGGGACAGATAGATACGAG.

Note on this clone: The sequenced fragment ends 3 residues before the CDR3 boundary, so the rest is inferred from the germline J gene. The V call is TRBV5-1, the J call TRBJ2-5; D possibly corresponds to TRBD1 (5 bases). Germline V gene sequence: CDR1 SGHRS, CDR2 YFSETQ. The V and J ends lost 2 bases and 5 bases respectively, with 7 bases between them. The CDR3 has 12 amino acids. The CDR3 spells CASSLKGETQYF. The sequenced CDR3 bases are TGCGCCAGCAGCTTAAAGGGGGAGACC. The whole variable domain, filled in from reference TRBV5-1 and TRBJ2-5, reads KAGVTQTPRYLIKTRGQQVTLSCSPISGHRSVSWYQQTPGQGLQFLFEYFSETQRNKGNFPGRFSGRQFSNSRSEMNVSTLELGDSALYLCASSLKGETQYFGPGTRLLVL.

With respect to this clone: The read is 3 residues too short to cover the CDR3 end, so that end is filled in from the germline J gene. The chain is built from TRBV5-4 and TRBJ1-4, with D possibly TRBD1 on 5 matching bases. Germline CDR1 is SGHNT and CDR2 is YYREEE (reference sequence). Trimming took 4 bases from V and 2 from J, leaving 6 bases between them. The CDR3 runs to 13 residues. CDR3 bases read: TGTGCCAGCAGCCGGGGGACTAATGAAAAA. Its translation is CASSRGTNEK. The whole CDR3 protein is CASSRGTNEKLFF.

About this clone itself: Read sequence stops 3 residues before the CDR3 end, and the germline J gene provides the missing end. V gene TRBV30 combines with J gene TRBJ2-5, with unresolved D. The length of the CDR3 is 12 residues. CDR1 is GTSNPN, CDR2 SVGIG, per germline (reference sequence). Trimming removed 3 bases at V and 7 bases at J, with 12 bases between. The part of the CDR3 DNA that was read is TGTGCCTGGAGCGTTGCATACGGGACC. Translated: CAWSVAYGT. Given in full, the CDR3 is CAWSVAYGTQYF. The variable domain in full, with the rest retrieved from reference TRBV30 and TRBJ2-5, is SQTIHQWPATLVQPVGSPLSLECTVEGTSNPNLYWYRQAAGRGLQLLFYSVGIGQISSEVPQNLSASRPQDRQFILSSKKLLLSDSGFYLCAWSVAYGTQYFGPGTRLLVL.

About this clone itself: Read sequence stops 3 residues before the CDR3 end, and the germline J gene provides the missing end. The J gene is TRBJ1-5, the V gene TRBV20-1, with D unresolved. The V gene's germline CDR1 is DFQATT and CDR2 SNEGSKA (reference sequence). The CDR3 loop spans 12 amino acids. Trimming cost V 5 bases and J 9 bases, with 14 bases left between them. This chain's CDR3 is CSAHTPTGPQHF. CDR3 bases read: TGCAGTGCTCATACTCCAACCGGGCCC.

CDR3 DNA (partial): TGTGCCAGCAGCTCGCGGGCAGGTGGCAATCAGCCC. Protein: CASSSRAGGNQP. The full CDR3 sequence reads CASSSRAGGNQPQHF. The rearrangement joins TRBV7-2 to TRBJ1-5; D is uncertain. Coverage ceases 3 residues before the CDR3 finishes, and the germline J gene fills in the end. Trimming left V 4 bases short and J 2 bases short, with 12 bases between. In germline, CDR1 is SGHTA, CDR2 FQGNSA. The CDR3 contains 15 residues.

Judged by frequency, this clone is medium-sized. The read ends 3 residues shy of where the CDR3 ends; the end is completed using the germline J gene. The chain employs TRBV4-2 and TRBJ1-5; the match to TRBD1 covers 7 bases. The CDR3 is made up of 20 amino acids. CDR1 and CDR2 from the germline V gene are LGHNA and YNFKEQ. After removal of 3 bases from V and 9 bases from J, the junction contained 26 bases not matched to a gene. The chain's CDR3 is CASSHMSLGVDREGPGPQHF. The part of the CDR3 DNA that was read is TGTGCCAGCAGCCATATGAGTCTAGGAGTAGACAGGGAGGGACCCGGGCCC.

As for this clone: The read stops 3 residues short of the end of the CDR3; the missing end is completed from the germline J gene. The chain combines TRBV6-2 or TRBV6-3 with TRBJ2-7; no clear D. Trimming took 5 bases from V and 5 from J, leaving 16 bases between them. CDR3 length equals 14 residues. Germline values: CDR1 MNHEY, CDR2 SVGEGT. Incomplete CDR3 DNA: TGTGCCAGCAGTGGCGAGACTTCAGCCGACGAG. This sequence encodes CASSGETSADE. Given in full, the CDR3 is CASSGETSADEQYF.

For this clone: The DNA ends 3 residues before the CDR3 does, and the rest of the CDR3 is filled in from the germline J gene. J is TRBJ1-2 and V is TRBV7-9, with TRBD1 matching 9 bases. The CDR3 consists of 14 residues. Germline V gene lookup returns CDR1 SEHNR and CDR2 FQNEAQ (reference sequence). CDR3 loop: CASSSNRGLTGYTF. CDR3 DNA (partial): TGTGCCAGCAGCTCGAACAGGGGGCTTACAGGC.

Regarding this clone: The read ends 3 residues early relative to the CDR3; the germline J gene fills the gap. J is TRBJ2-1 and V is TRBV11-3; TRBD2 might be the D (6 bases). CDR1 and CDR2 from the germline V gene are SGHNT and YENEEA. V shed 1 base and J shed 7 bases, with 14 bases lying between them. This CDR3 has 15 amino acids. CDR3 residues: CASSLGGLARNEQFF. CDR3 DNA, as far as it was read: TGTGCCAGCAGCTTAGGAGGGCTAGCGAGGAATGAG.

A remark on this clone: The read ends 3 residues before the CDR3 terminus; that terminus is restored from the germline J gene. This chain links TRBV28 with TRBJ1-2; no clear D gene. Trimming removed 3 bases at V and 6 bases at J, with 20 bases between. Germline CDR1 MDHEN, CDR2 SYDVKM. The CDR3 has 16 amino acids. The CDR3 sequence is CASSFPGERLENGYTF. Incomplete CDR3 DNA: TGTGCCAGCAGTTTCCCCGGGGAGCGACTTGAAAATGGC.

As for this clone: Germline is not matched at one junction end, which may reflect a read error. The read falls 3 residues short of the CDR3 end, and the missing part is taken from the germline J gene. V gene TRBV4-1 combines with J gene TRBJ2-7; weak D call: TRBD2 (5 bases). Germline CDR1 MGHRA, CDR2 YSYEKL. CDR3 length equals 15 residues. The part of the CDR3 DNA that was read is TGCACCAGCAGCCAAGGAACACTAGGAATCTACGAG. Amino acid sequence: CTSSQGTLGIYE. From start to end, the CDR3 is CTSSQGTLGIYEQYF.

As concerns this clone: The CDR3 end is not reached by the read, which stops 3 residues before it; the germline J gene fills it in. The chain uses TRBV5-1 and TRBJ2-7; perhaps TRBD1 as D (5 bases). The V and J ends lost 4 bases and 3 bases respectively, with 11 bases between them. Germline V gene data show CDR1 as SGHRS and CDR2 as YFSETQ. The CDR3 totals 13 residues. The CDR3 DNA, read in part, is TGCGCCAGCAGCGAAGGGGCAGGCTACGAG. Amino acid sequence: CASSEGAGYE. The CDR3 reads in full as CASSEGAGYEQYF.

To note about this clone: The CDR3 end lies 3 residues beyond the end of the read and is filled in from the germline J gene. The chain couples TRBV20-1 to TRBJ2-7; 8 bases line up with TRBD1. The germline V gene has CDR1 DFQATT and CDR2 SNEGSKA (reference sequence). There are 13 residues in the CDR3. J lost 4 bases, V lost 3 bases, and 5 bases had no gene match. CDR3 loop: CSASGDRNYEQYF. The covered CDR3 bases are TGCAGTGCTAGTGGGGACAGGAATTACGAG.

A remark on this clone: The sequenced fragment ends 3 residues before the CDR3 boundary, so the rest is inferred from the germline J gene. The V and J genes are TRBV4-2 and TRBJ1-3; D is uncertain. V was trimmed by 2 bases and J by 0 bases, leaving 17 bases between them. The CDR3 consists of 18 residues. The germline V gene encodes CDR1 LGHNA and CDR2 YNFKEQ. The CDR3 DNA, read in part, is TGTGCCAGCAGCCAACTCTCCGGTTGGCGGGACTCTGGAAACACC. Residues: CASSQLSGWRDSGNT. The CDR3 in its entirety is CASSQLSGWRDSGNTIYF.

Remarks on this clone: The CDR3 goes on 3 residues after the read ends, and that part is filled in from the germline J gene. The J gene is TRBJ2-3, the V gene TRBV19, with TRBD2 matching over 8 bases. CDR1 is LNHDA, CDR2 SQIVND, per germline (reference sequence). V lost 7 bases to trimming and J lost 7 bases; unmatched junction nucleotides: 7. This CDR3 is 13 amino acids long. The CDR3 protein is CASTRTSPYTQYF. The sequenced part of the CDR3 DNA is TGTGCCAGTACACGGACTAGCCCTTATACG.